This T cell receptor (beta chain) was obtained from a study of T cell responses to AZD1222 COVID-19 vaccine. Notes on the study in general: Nearly half of spike-specific TCRs reportedly target variant regions that are unmutated in the B.1.351 and B.1.1.7 variants. A rise in Spike-specific TCR breadth and depth followed two AZD1222 doses.

The germline V gene encodes CDR1 MDHEN and CDR2 SYDVKM. V dropped 6 bases and J dropped 4 bases, with 9 bases sitting between them. This CDR3 has 12 amino acids. In this sample, this clone turned up once. The antigen remains unidentified. The repertoire was sequenced with immunoSEQ multiplex PCR; TCRdb's copy has only in-frame clones and lacks some. Of approximately 160,000 clones listed, 85% to 95% are singletons. This TCR was sampled from an adult in good health. Sequencing used peripheral blood, obtained on day 0 of AZD1222 vaccination. This rearrangement joins TRBV28 to TRBJ1-1, with D possibly matching TRBD1 (5 bases). The CDR3 region is CASRGQGTEAFF. DNA for the CDR3: TGTGCCAGCAGGGGGCAGGGCACTGAAGCTTTCTTT.